This TCR beta chain was sequenced for a study of regulatory T cells in long-lasting Graves disease. The authors built TCR beta libraries using iRepertoire HTBI primers and Arm-PCR of CDR3 regions. As processed by the authors: Identification yielded some 60 TRBV and around 15 TRBJ segments across samples. MiXCR was run by TCRdb on the multiplex PCR reads, yielding one entry per CDR3 protein. The authors' filters were not applied to this entry. The table lists approximately 540,000 distinct CDR3 sequences, around 13% of them singletons, with 8.9% in the top ten. A note on this clonotype: Its specificity is not known. A much larger clone lies a single base off, so this may be a read error.

Broader study findings: Whereas 966 public clonotypes were shared by new patients, persistent patients shared more, at approximately 2,700.

Germline V gene lookup returns CDR1 GTSNPN and CDR2 SVGIG (reference sequence). The CDR3 extends over 12 amino acids. Time point given: newly diagnosed GD, antithyroid drugs for less than 3 months. RNA isolated from PBMCs was used to make the TCR library. The patients were enrolled through endocrinology in Xi'an, China. The data were also submitted as part of a second study, on T cells in Graves' hyperthyroidism and ophthalmopathy.

The TCR originated in a woman between 25 and 40 years old with Graves disease. This specimen consisted of peripheral blood mononuclear cells (PBMCs), obtained at new diagnosis, from a patient treated with antithyroid drugs. V gene TRBV30 combines with J gene TRBJ1-2, with unresolved D. As DNA, the CDR3 is TGTGCCAGGAGTGTACAGAACGATGGCTACACCTTC. As protein: CARSVQNDGYTF.